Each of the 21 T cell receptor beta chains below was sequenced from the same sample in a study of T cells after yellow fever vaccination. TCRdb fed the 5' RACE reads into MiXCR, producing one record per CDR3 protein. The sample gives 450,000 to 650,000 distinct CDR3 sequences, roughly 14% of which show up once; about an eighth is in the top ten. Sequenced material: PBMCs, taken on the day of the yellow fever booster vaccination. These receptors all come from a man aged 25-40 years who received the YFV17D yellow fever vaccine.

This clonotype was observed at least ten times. The CDR3 spells CASSELGFEAFF. CDR3 coding DNA: TGTGCCAGCAGTGAGCTTGGGTTTGAAGCTTTCTTT. This rearrangement joins TRBV25-1 to TRBJ1-1; D unclear. The germline V gene has CDR1 MGHDK and CDR2 SYGVNS. The V gene lost 3 bases and the J gene lost 7 bases, with 9 bases spanning the gap. This CDR3 has 12 amino acids.

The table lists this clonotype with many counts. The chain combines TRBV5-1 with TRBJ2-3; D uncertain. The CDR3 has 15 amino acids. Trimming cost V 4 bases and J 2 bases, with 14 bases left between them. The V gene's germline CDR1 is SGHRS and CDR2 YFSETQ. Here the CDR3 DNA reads TGCGCCAGCAGCCGAGATAGGGATCTCACAGATACGCAGTATTTT. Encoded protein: CASSRDRDLTDTQYF.

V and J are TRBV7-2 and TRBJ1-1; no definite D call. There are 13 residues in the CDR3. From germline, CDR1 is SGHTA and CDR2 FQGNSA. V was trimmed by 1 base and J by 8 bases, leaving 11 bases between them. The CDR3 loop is CASSLEQFLEAFF. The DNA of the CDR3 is TGTGCCAGCAGCTTAGAGCAGTTTTTAGAAGCTTTCTTT.

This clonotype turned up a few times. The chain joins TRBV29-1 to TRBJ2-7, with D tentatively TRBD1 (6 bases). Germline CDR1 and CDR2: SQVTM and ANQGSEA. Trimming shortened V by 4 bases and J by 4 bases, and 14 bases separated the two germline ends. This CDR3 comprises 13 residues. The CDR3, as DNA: TGCAGCGTTGTTACAGGGTTCTTATACGAGCAGTACTTC. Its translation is CSVVTGFLYEQYF.

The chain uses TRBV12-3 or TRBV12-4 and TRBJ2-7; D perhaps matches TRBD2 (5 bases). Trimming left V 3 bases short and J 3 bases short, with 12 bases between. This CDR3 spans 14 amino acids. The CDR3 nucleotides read TGTGCCAGCAGTTTCCGTGGCGGGTTCTACGAGCAGTACTTC. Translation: CASSFRGGFYEQYF.

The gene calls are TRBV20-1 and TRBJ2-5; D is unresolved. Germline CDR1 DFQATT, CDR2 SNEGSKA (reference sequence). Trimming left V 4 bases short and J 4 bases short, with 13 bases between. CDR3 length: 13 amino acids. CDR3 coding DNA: TGCAGTGCTAATTGGAATATAGGAGAGACCCAGTACTTC. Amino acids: CSANWNIGETQYF.

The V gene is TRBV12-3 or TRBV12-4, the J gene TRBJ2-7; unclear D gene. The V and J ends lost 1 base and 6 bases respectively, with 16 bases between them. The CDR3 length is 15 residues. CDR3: CASSLDAGFLGEQYF. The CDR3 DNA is TGTGCCAGCAGTTTAGACGCTGGGTTTCTCGGCGAGCAGTACTTC.

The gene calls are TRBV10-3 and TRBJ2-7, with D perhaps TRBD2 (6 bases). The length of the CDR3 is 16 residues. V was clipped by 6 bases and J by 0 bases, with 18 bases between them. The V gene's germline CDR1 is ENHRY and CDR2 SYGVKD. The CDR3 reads CAIRDRLGIRSYEQYF. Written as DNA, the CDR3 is TGTGCCATCAGGGACCGACTAGGGATTCGCTCCTACGAGCAGTACTTC.

The CDR3 spells CASSVNPEGSYNEQFF. The CDR3 nucleotides are TGTGCCAGCAGCGTAAATCCGGAGGGCTCCTACAATGAGCAGTTCTTC. The genes are TRBV9 and TRBJ2-1, with D possibly TRBD2 on 6 matching bases. Germline CDR1 and CDR2: SGDLS and YYNGEE. V lost 1 base and J 0 bases, leaving 11 bases between the germline ends. The CDR3 runs 16 residues.

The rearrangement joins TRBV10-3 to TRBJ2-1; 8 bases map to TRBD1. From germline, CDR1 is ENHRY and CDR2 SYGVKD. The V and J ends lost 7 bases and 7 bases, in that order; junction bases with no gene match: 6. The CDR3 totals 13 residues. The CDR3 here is CAIMPGGGNEQFF. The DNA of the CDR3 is TGTGCCATCATGCCAGGGGGCGGGAATGAGCAGTTCTTC.

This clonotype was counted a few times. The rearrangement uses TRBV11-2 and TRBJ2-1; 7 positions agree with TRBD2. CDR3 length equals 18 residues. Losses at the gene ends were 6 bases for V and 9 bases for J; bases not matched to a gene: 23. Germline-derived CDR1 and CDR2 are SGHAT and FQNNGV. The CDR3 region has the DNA TGTGCCAGCAGTTCGGGTGGGGATTACTCCTCGGGGAGGGGTGAGCAGTTCTTC. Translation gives CASSSGGDYSSGRGEQFF.

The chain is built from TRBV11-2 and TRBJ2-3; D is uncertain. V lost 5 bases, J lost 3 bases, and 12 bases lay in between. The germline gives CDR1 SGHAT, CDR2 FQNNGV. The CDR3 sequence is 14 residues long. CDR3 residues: CASSPVYGTDTQYF. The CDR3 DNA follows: TGTGCCAGCAGCCCGGTTTATGGAACAGATACGCAGTATTTT. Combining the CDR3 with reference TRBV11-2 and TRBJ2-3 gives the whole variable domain EAGVAQSPRYKIIEKRQSVAFWCNPISGHATLYWYQQILGQGPKLLIQFQNNGVVDDSQLPKDRFSAERLKGVDSTLKIQPAKLEDSAVYLCASSPVYGTDTQYFGPGTRLTVL.

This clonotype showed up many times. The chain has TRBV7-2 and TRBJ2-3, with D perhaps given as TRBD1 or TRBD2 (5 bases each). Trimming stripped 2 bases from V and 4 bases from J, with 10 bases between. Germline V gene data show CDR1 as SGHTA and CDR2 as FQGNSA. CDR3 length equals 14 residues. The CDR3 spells CASSLRRGADTQYF. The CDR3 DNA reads TGTGCCAGCAGCTTACGTCGGGGCGCAGATACGCAGTATTTT.

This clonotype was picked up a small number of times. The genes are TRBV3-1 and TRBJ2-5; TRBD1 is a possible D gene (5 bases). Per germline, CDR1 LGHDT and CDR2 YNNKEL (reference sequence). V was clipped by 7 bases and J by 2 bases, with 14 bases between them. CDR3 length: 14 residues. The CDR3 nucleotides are TGTGCCAGCATGAAGGGGCTAGATCAAGAGACCCAGTACTTC. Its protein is CASMKGLDQETQYF.

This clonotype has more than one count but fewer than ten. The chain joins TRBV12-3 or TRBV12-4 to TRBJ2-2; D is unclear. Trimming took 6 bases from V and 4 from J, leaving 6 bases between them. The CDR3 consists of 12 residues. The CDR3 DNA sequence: TGTGCCAGCAGAAAGGGCACCGGGGAGCTGTTTTTT. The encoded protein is CASRKGTGELFF.

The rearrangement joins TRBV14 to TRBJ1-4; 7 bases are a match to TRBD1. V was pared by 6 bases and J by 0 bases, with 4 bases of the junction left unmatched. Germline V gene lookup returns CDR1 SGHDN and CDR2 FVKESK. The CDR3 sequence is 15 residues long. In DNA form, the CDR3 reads TGTGCCAGCAGACAGGGGATTGCAACTAATGAAAAACTGTTTTTT. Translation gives CASRQGIATNEKLFF.

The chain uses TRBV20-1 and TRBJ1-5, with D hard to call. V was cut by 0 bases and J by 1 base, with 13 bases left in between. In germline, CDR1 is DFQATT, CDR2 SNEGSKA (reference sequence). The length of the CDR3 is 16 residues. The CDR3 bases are TGCAGTGCTAGAGATCTGGCCGGCCCCAGCAATCAGCCCCAGCATTTT. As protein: CSARDLAGPSNQPQHF.

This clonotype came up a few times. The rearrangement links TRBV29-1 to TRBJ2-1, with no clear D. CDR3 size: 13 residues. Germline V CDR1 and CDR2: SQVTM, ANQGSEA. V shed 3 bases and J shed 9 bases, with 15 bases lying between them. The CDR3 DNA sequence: TGCAGCGTTGAGTTGGTATTTTTTATTGAGCAGTTCTTC. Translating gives CSVELVFFIEQFF.

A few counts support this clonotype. CDR3 loop: CASAAAGGADTQYF. The CDR3 nucleotides are TGTGCCAGCGCTGCAGCGGGAGGCGCAGATACGCAGTATTTT. The chain joins TRBV6-4 to TRBJ2-3; 9 nucleotides align to TRBD2. The V gene's germline CDR1 is MRHNA and CDR2 SNTAGT. CDR3 size: 14 residues. With 8 bases clipped from V and 4 bases from J, the junction kept 7 bases outside the gene matches.

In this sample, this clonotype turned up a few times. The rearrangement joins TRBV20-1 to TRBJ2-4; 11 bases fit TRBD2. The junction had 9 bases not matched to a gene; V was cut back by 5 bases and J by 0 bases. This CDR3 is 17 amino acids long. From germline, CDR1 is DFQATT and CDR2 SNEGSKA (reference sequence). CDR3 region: CSAQTRSGRVAKNIQYF. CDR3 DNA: TGCAGTGCTCAAACACGTAGCGGGAGGGTAGCCAAAAACATTCAGTACTTC.

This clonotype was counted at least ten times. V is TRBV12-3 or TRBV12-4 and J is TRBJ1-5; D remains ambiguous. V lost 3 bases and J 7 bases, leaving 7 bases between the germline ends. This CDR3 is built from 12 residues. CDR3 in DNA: TGTGCCAGCAGTTTCAACAGCCAGCCCCAGCATTTT. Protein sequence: CASSFNSQPQHF.